This T cell receptor beta chain was captured by sequencing in a study of blood T cells in healthy people across ages. Findings and limits, study-wide: The study lacked donor CMV status, which possibly confounded expanded clonotype changes.

Next came a second PCR, run for about 6 to 12 cycles, which used a sample-barcoded 5' primer along with a J-beta primer mix. Using its own MiXCR run on the 5' RACE reads, TCRdb lists one record per CDR3 protein. Counted here are some 930,000 distinct CDR3 sequences, almost 30% occurring once; the ten biggest clones make up roughly a tenth. The CDR3 totals 16 residues. Germline V gene data show CDR1 as DFQATT and CDR2 as SNEGSKA (reference sequence). This clonotype appeared a few times. Its cognate antigen is unknown. An end of the junction differs from the germline gene, which may be a read error. These data also formed part of another study, on T cells of mothers and their children.

The rearrangement uses TRBV20-1 and TRBJ2-1; 10 nucleotides agree with TRBD2. Specimen: blood. The origin of this receptor is a woman aged 40 to 50 in good health. The CDR3 nucleotides read TGCGGTGCTAGAGATAGCGGGGGGATCTCCTACAATGAGCAGTTCTTC. Protein sequence: CGARDSGGISYNEQFF.